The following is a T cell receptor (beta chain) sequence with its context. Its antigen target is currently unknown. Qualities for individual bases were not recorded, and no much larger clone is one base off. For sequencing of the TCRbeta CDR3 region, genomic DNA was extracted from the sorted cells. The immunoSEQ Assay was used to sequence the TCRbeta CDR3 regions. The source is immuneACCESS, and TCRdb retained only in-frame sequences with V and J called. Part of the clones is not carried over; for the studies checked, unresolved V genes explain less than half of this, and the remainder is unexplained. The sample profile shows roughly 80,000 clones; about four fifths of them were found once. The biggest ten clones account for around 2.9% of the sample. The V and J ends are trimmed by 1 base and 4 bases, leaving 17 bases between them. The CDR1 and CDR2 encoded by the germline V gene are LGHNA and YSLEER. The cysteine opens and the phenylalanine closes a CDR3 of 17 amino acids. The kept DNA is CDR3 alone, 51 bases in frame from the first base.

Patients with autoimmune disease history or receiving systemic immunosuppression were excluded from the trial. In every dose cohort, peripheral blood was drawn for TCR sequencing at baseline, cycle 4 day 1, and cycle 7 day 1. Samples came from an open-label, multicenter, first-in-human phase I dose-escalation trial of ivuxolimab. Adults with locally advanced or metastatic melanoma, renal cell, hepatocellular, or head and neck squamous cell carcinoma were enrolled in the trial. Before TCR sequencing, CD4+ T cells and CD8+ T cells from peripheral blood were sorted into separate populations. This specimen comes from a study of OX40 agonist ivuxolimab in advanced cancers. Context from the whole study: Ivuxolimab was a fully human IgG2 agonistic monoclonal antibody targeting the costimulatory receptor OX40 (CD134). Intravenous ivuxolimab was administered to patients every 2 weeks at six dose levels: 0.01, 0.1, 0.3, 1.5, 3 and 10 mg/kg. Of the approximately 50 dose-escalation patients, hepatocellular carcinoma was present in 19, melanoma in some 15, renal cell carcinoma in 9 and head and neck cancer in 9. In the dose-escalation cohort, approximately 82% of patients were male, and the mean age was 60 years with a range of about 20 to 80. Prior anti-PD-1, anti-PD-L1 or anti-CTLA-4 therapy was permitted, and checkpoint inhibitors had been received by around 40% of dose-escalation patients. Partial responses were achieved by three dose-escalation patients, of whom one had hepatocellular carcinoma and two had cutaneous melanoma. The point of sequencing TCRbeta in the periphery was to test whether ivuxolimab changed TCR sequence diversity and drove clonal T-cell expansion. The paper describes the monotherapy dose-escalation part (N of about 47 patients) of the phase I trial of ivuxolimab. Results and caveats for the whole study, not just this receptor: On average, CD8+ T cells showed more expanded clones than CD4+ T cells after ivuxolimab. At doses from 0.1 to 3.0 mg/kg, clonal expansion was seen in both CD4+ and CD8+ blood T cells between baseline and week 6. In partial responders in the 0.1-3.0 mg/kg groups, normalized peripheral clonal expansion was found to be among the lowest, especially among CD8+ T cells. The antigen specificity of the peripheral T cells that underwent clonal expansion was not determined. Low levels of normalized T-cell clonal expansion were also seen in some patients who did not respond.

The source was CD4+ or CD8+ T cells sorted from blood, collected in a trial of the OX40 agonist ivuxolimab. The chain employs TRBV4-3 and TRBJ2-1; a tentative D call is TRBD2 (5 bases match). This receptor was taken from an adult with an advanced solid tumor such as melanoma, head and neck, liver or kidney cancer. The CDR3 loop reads CASSQALNWEWYNEQFF. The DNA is TGCGCCAGCAGCCAAGCCCTCAATTGGGAGTGGTACAATGAGCAGTTCTTC.